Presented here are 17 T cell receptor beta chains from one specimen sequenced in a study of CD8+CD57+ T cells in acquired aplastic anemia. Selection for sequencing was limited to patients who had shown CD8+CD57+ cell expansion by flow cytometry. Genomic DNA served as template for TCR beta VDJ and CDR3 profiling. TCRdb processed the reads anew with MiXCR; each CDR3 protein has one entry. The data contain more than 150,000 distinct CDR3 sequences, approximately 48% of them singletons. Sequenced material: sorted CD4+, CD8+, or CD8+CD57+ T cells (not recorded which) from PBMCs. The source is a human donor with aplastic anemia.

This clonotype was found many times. CDR3 coding DNA: TGTGCCAGCAGCGTAGGTACCGGACAGGTGGGTTTCGATGAGCAGTTCTTC. It codes for CASSVGTGQVGFDEQFF. This chain uses TRBV9 with TRBJ2-1, with 7 bases identical to TRBD1. CDR3 length equals 17 residues. The V segment lost 0 bases and the J segment 8 bases; nucleotides outside the gene matches: 14. Looked up from germline, CDR1 is SGDLS and CDR2 is YYNGEE.

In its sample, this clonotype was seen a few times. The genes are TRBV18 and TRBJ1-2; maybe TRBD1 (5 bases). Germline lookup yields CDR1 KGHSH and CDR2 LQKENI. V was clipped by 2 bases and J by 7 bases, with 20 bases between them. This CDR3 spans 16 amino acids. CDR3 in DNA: TGTGCCAGCTCACCAGTCCTATTAGGGGATCAGCGTGGCTACACCTTC. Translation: CASSPVLLGDQRGYTF.

CDR3 loop: CASSLTGVETQYF. CDR3 nucleotide sequence: TGTGCCAGCAGCTTGACAGGGGTAGAGACCCAGTACTTC. The rearrangement uses TRBV5-6 and TRBJ2-5; TRBD1 aligns across 7 bases. The CDR3 has 13 amino acids. Germline values: CDR1 SGHDT, CDR2 YYEEEE. V was pared by 1 base and J by 4 bases, with 1 base of the junction left unmatched. Full variable domain (missing parts from reference TRBV5-6 and TRBJ2-5): DAGVTQSPTHLIKTRGQQVTLRCSPKSGHDTVSWYQQALGQGPQFIFQYYEEEERQRGNFPDRFSGHQFPNYSSELNVNALLLGDSALYLCASSLTGVETQYFGPGTRLLVL.

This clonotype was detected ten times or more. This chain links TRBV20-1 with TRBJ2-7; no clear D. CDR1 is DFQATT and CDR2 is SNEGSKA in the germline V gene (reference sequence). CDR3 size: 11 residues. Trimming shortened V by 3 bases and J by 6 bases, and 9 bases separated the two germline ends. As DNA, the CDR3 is TGCAGTGCTAGGGCCCCTCTCGAGCAGTACTTC. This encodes CSARAPLEQYF.

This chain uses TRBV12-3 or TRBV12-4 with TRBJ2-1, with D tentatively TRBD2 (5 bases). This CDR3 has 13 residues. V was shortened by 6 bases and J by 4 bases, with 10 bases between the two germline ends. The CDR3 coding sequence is TGTGCCAGCAGCCACACGGGATACAATGAGCAGTTCTTC. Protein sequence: CASSHTGYNEQFF.

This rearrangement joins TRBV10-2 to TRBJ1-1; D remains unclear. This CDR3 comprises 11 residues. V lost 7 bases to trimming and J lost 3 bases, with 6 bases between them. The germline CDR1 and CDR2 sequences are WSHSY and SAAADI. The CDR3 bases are TGCGCCAGCACTTTGGACACTGAAGCTTTCTTT. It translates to CASTLDTEAFF.

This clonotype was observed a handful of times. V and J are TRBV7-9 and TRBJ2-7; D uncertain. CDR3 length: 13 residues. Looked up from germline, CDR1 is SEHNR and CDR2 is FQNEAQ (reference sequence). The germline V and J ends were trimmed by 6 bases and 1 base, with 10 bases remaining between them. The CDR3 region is CASSPGPSYEQYF. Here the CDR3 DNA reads TGTGCCAGCAGTCCCGGACCATCCTACGAGCAGTACTTC.

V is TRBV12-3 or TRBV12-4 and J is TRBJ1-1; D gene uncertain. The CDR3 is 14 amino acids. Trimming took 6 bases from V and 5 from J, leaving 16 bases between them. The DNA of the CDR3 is TGTGCCAGCAGGTTGGGTCGGGTTGAGACTGAAGCTTTCTTT. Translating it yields CASRLGRVETEAFF.

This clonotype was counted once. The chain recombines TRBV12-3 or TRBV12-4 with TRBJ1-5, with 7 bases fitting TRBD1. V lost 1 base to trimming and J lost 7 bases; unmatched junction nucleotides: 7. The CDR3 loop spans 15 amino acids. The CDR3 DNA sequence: TGTGCCAGCAGTTTAGGGGCGGGACAGCTCCAGCCCCAGCATTTT. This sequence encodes CASSLGAGQLQPQHF.

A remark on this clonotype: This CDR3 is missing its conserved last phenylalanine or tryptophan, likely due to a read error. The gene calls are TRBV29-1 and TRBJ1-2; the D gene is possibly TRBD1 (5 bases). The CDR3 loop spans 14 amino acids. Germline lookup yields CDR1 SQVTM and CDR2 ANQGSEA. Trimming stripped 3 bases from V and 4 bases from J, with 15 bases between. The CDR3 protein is CSVDVTQGTYGYTS. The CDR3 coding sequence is TGCAGCGTTGACGTTACTCAGGGTACCTATGGCTACACCTCC.

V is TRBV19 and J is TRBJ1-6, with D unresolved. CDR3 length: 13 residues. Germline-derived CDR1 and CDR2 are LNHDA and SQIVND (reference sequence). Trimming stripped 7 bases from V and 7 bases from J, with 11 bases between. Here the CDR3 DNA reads TGTGCCAGTAAAGGGCCGATAAATTCACCCCTCCACTTT. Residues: CASKGPINSPLHF.

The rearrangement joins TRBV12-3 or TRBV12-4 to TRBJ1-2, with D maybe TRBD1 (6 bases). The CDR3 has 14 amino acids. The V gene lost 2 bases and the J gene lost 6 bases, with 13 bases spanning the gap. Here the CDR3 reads CASSLTGTPDGYTF. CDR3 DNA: TGTGCCAGCAGTTTAACCGGGACACCGGATGGCTACACCTTC.

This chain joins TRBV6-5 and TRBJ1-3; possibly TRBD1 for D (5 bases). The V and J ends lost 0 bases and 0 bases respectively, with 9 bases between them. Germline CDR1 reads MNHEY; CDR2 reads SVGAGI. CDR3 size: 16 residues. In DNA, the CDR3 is TGTGCCAGCAGTTACTCAGGGGCCTACTCTGGAAACACCATATATTTT. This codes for CASSYSGAYSGNTIYF.

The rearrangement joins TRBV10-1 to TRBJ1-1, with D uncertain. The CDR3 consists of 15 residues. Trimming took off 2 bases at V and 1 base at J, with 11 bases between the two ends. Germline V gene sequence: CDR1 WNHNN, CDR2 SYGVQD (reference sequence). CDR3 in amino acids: CASSEERGWNTEAFF. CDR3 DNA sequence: TGCGCCAGCAGTGAGGAAAGAGGTTGGAACACTGAAGCTTTCTTT.

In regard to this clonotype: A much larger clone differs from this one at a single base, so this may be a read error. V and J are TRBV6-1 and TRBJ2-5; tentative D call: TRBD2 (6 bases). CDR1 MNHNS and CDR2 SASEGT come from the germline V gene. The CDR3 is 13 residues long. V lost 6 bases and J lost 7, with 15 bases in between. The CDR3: CASRPTRGGTQYF. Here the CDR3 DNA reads TGTGCCAGCAGACCTACAAGGGGAGGGACCCAGTACTTC.

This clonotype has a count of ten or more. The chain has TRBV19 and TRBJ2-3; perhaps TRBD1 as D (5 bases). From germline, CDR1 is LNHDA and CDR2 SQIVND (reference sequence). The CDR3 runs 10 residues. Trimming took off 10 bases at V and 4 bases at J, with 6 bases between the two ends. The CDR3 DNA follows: TGTGCCACCAGGGCAGATACGCAGTATTTT. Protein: CATRADTQYF. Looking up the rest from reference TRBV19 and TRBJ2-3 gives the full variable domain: DGGITQSPKYLFRKEGQNVTLSCEQNLNHDAMYWYRQDPGQGLRLIYYSQIVNDFQKGDIAEGYSVSREKKESFPLTVTSAQKNPTAFYLCATRADTQYFGPGTRLTVL.

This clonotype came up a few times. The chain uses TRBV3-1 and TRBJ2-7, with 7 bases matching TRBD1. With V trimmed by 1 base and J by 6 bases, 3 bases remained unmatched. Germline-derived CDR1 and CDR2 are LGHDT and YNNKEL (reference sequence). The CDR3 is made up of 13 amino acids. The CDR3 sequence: CASSQGRGSEQYF. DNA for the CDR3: TGTGCCAGCAGCCAAGGCAGGGGGAGCGAGCAGTACTTC.